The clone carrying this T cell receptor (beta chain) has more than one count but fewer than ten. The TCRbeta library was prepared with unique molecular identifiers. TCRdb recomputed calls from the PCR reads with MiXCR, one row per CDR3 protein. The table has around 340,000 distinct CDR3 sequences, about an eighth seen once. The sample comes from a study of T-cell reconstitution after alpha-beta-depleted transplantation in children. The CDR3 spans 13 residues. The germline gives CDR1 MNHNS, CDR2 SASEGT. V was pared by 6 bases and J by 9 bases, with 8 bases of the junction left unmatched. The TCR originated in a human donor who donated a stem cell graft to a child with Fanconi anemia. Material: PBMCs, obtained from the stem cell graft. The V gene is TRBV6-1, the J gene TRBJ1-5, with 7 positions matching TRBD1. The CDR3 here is CASSDRARRPQHF. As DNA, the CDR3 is TGTGCCAGCAGCGACAGGGCCAGAAGGCCCCAGCATTTT.